This TCR beta chain was retrieved from a study of T-cell reconstitution after alpha-beta-depleted transplantation in children. This clonotype was observed a few times. Its antigen is unidentified. Unique molecular identifiers were incorporated into the prepared TCRbeta library. TCRdb reanalysed the PCR reads using MiXCR and keeps one entry per CDR3 protein. Of some 600,000 distinct CDR3 sequences in the sample, approximately 12% were seen once. V lost 4 bases, J lost 4 bases, and 11 bases lay in between. CDR3 length: 12 residues. Germline CDR1 is SQVTM and CDR2 is ANQGSEA. Overall study results and limits: Expanded graft clones numbering several hundred reportedly gave rise to alpha-beta T cells about two months after transplant.

The source material was PBMCs, mostly from graft donor cells, sampled 360 days after TCRalphabeta/CD19-depleted stem cell transplant. The clonotype originates from a male patient younger than 18 who had a stem cell transplant for acute myeloid leukemia, so the T cells may come from the graft donor. The chain combines TRBV29-1 with TRBJ2-7; D is perhaps TRBD2 (5 bases). CDR3 bases: TGCAGCGTTGCTGGGAGTGTTTACGAGCAGTACTTC. Translating gives CSVAGSVYEQYF.